Below, one TCR beta chain is given with its context. Its specificity is unknown. This sample was taken from a study of shared clonotypes between healthy human individuals. Overall study context: Sampling drew on donors who were two women and three men aged 18 to 49. The study, taken as a whole, reports: Sampling involved blood alone; tissue repertoires likely differ.

This was a deep-level run. Some clones are missing from TCRdb's copy, which holds only in-frame ones; the method was immunoSEQ multiplex PCR. The sample yields approximately 1.9 million clones, around 93% seen once. Cells designated naive CD8 were CD45RO-negative and were positively selected for CCR7, with terminally differentiated effector memory CD45RA+ cells excluded. The CDR3 is 14 residues long. Germline V gene data show CDR1 as SGHAT and CDR2 as FQNNGV. Trimming took off 5 bases at V and 6 bases at J, with 14 bases between the two ends. The V gene is TRBV11-2, the J gene TRBJ1-3; the D gene is possibly TRBD1 (6 bases). This TCR was recovered from a man between 18 and 29 years old in good health. Some clones in this sample may be carry-over from other donors' samples. Sample: naive CD8+ T cells from PBMCs. The CDR3 sequence: CASSPRDIQNTIYF. The CDR3 DNA follows: TGTGCCAGCAGCCCCCGGGACATTCAAAACACCATATATTTT.